One and the same sample provided the 26 T cell receptor beta chains below, sequenced in a study of blood T cell repertoires in COVID-19 (dated by TCRdb to between 2020 and 2021). The library was prepared using the immunoSEQ multiplex PCR assay. Sourced from immuneACCESS, this table was stored by TCRdb with only in-frame sequences that have V and J called. A share of the clones is absent; for the studies checked, an unresolved V gene accounts for under half, and the remainder has no known explanation. The sample table shows under 300,000 clones, and over 75% are seen once. About 2.2% of the sample comes from the top ten. Sequenced material: PBMCs or T cells enriched from blood (not recorded which). These receptors were obtained from a young woman who had recovered from COVID-19.

J is TRBJ2-7 and V is TRBV7-9; TRBD1 might be the D (6 bases). The germline CDR1 and CDR2 sequences are SEHNR and FQNEAQ (reference sequence). The V gene lost 3 bases and the J gene lost 5 bases, with 14 bases spanning the gap. The CDR3 extends over 14 amino acids. The DNA for the CDR3 is TGTGCCAGCAGCTTTTTCGTGGGGGCCCACGAGCAGTACTTC. Translation: CASSFFVGAHEQYF.

The chain uses TRBV19 and TRBJ2-7, with 7 bases that match TRBD2. The germline gives CDR1 LNHDA, CDR2 SQIVND (reference sequence). The CDR3 sequence is 12 residues long. Trimming removed 5 bases from V and 4 bases from J; junction bases left unmatched: 2. The CDR3 DNA follows: TGTGCCAGTAGTTACGGGGGGTACGAGCAGTACTTC. This translates into CASSYGGYEQYF.

The V call is TRBV7-9, the J call TRBJ1-6; D ambiguous. Trimming took off 2 bases at V and 16 bases at J, with 12 bases between the two ends. The CDR3 runs 12 residues. Germline V lookup: CDR1 SEHNR, CDR2 FQNEAQ (reference sequence). In nucleotides, the CDR3 is TGTGCCAGCAGCTTATCGCCCGGTTATCTCCACTTT. Its translation: CASSLSPGYLHF.

This sequence joins TRBV6-1 and TRBJ2-7, with D perhaps matching TRBD2 (5 bases). Germline CDR1 and CDR2: MNHNS and SASEGT. Trimming pared 4 bases from V and 2 bases from J, leaving 18 bases between. The CDR3 runs to 16 residues. The CDR3 spells CASSVTRDSFAYEQYF. The DNA of the CDR3 is TGTGCCAGCAGTGTGACGAGGGATTCGTTTGCCTACGAGCAGTACTTC.

This clone was seen a single time. The rearrangement joins TRBV5-1 to TRBJ2-2; 9 nucleotides match TRBD2. With 1 base clipped from V and 3 bases from J, the junction kept 7 bases outside the gene matches. The CDR3 is made up of 17 amino acids. The germline V gene has CDR1 SGHRS and CDR2 YFSETQ. The CDR3 here is CASSLKSGGTYTGELFF. CDR3 in DNA: TGCGCCAGCAGCTTGAAAAGCGGGGGGACCTACACCGGGGAGCTGTTTTTT.

This sequence joins TRBV7-8 and TRBJ1-2; D is unresolved. This CDR3 is built from 15 residues. The germline V gene encodes CDR1 SGHVS and CDR2 FQNEAQ. The V gene lost 5 bases and the J gene lost 2 bases, with 15 bases spanning the gap. CDR3 region: CASSPLAGRNYGYTF. In DNA form, the CDR3 reads TGTGCCAGCAGCCCCCTTGCTGGGAGGAACTATGGCTACACCTTC.

In its sample, this clone was seen once. V gene TRBV19 combines with J gene TRBJ1-1, with no clear D. Germline values: CDR1 LNHDA, CDR2 SQIVND (reference sequence). The V end lost 0 bases, the J end lost 0 bases, and 8 bases lay between the germline ends. The CDR3 contains 15 residues. CDR3 sequence (DNA): TGTGCCAGTAGTATAGATCGTCAGGTGAACACTGAAGCTTTCTTT. It specifies CASSIDRQVNTEAFF.

The genes are TRBV27 and TRBJ2-6; possibly TRBD2 for D (5 bases). Germline V gives CDR1 MNHEY, CDR2 SMNVEV (reference sequence). V lost 4 bases, J lost 2 bases, and 18 bases lay in between. The CDR3 runs 18 residues. The CDR3 DNA reads TGTGCCAGCAGTTCCCAACTGGAAGGAGCGGCTGGGGCCAACGTCCTGACTTTC. It is translated as CASSSQLEGAAGANVLTF. Full variable domain (remainder filled in from reference TRBV27 and TRBJ2-6): EAQVTQNPRYLITVTGKKLTVTCSQNMNHEYMSWYRQDPGLGLRQIYYSMNVEVTDKGDVPEGYKVSRKEKRNFPLILESPSPNQTSLYFCASSSQLEGAAGANVLTFGAGSRLTVL.

This clone was recorded once. V gene TRBV2 combines with J gene TRBJ2-3; TRBD2 might be the D (5 bases). V lost 10 bases to trimming and J lost 0 bases, with 8 bases between them. Germline assignment: CDR1 SNHLY and CDR2 FYNNEI. The CDR3 runs to 12 residues. This CDR3 reads CATAGSTDTQYF. In DNA, the CDR3 is TGTGCCACGGCGGGTAGCACAGATACGCAGTATTTT. Together with reference TRBV2 and TRBJ2-3, the CDR3 gives the full variable domain: EPEVTQTPSHQVTQMGQEVILRCVPISNHLYFYWYRQILGQKVEFLVSFYNNEISEKSEIFDDQFSVERPDGSNFTLKIRSTKLEDSAMYFCATAGSTDTQYFGPGTRLTVL.

The J gene is TRBJ1-1, the V gene TRBV5-6, with D perhaps TRBD1 (6 bases). Per the germline V gene, CDR1 is SGHDT and CDR2 is YYEEEE. V was cut by 2 bases and J by 5 bases, with 16 bases left in between. CDR3 length equals 15 residues. The CDR3 reads CASSFGTGWYTEAFF. The CDR3 DNA follows: TGTGCCAGCAGCTTTGGCACAGGGTGGTATACTGAAGCTTTCTTT. The full variable domain, in which reference TRBV5-6 and TRBJ1-1 provide the parts outside the CDR3, is DAGVTQSPTHLIKTRGQQVTLRCSPKSGHDTVSWYQQALGQGPQFIFQYYEEEERQRGNFPDRFSGHQFPNYSSELNVNALLLGDSALYLCASSFGTGWYTEAFFGQGTRLTVV.

V is TRBV5-5 and J is TRBJ2-7; a possible D gene is TRBD2 (5 bases). CDR1 is SGHKS, CDR2 YYEKEE, per germline (reference sequence). This CDR3 comprises 13 residues. Trimming stripped 5 bases from V and 5 bases from J, with 14 bases between. CDR3 nucleotides: TGTGCCAGCAGTTCGCCCAGGCGGGACGAGCAGTACTTC. Its translation is CASSSPRRDEQYF.

This chain uses TRBV14 with TRBJ1-2; D perhaps matches TRBD1 (5 bases). Per germline, CDR1 SGHDN and CDR2 FVKESK. The CDR3 consists of 14 residues. The V and J ends lost 4 bases and 5 bases respectively, with 14 bases between them. The CDR3 DNA reads as TGTGCCAGCAGCCCAACCCAGACAGTATATGGCTACACCTTC. Translation gives CASSPTQTVYGYTF.

This rearrangement joins TRBV28 to TRBJ1-2; 7 bases match TRBD1. This CDR3 has 13 residues. The V segment lost 4 bases and the J segment 8 bases; nucleotides outside the gene matches: 7. The germline V gene encodes CDR1 MDHEN and CDR2 SYDVKM. This CDR3 is CASSYDRVGGYTF. As DNA, the CDR3 is TGTGCCAGCAGTTATGACAGGGTTGGCGGCTACACCTTC.

The rearrangement links TRBV5-1 to TRBJ2-3; 12 positions agree with TRBD2. Germline CDR1 and CDR2: SGHRS and YFSETQ. CDR3 length equals 16 residues. The V gene end was trimmed by 3 bases and the J gene end by 6 bases; junction bases not matched to a gene: 8. This CDR3 is CASSSRLAGGPDTQYF. Written as DNA, the CDR3 is TGCGCCAGCAGCTCCCGCCTAGCGGGGGGGCCGGATACGCAGTATTTT.

This chain links TRBV27 with TRBJ2-5; the match to TRBD2 covers 15 bases. The CDR3 has 18 amino acids. Losses at the gene ends were 0 bases for V and 5 bases for J; bases not matched to a gene: 7. Germline values: CDR1 MNHEY, CDR2 SMNVEV (reference sequence). The CDR3 coding sequence is TGTGCCAGCAGTTTATCAGGACTAGCGGGGGGGCCATGGGAGACCCAGTACTTC. The encoded protein is CASSLSGLAGGPWETQYF.

This CDR3 reads CASSINRREKLFF. As DNA, the CDR3 is TGTGCCAGTAGTATTAACCGGAGGGAAAAACTGTTTTTT. V gene TRBV19 combines with J gene TRBJ1-4; D is uncertain. CDR3 length: 13 residues. CDR1 is LNHDA and CDR2 is SQIVND in the germline V gene (reference sequence). Trimming took 3 bases from V and 8 from J, leaving 10 bases between them.

A note on this clone: One junction end disagrees with the germline gene, perhaps due to a read error. V and J are TRBV7-7 and TRBJ2-3; 8 positions match TRBD2. This CDR3 has 14 amino acids. Germline V CDR1 and CDR2: SSHAT, FNYEAQ (reference sequence). CDR3 DNA: TGTGCTAGCAGCCGGGGGGGGGATGAAGATACGCAGTATTTT. This gives the protein CASSRGGDEDTQYF.

J is TRBJ1-1 and V is TRBV3-1 (or the pseudogene TRBV3-2); TRBD1 matches 7 bases. The ends lost 1 base at V and 0 bases at J; junction bases unmatched: 2. Germline CDR1 reads LGHDT; CDR2 reads YNNKEL (reference sequence). The CDR3 is made up of 15 amino acids. This chain's CDR3 is CASSQVGTVNTEAFF. DNA for the CDR3: TGTGCCAGCAGCCAAGTGGGGACAGTGAACACTGAAGCTTTCTTT.

V usage is TRBV6-5 and J usage is TRBJ2-2; TRBD2 matches 9 bases. The CDR3 sequence is 15 residues long. CDR1 and CDR2 from the germline V gene are MNHEY and SVGAGI. Losses at the gene ends were 10 bases for V and 4 bases for J; bases not matched to a gene: 10. CDR3 residues: CATDLTSGSTGELFF. The CDR3 DNA is TGTGCCACGGACCTGACTAGCGGCAGCACCGGGGAGCTGTTTTTT.

The chain couples TRBV7-6 to TRBJ2-3; the D is unclear. Germline loops: CDR1 SGHVS, CDR2 FNYEAQ. The CDR3 consists of 14 residues. V lost 1 base, J lost 4 bases, and 9 bases lay in between. The CDR3 here is CASSLVLGADTQYF. CDR3 bases: TGTGCCAGCAGCTTAGTTTTGGGCGCAGATACGCAGTATTTT.

The rearrangement uses TRBV10-1 and TRBJ2-7, with D tentatively TRBD1 (6 bases). V gave up 3 bases and J gave up 5 bases, with 14 bases separating them. Germline CDR1 WNHNN, CDR2 SYGVQD (reference sequence). This CDR3 region has 14 residues. CDR3 sequence reads: CASSDGRGRHEQYF. CDR3 sequence (DNA): TGCGCCAGCAGTGACGGCAGGGGAAGGCACGAGCAGTACTTC.

This chain uses TRBV6-5 with TRBJ1-6; 7 bases line up with TRBD1. Looked up from germline, CDR1 is MNHEY and CDR2 is SVGAGI. The V segment lost 2 bases and the J segment 8 bases; nucleotides outside the gene matches: 9. This CDR3 has 16 residues. CDR3 residues: CASSYPTRQGHSPLHF. CDR3 in DNA: TGTGCCAGCAGTTACCCTACCCGACAGGGTCATTCACCCCTCCACTTT.

CDR3 in amino acids: CASSQLNKQGARDTEAFF. CDR3 nucleotides: TGTGCCAGCTCACAACTAAATAAACAGGGGGCGCGGGACACTGAAGCTTTCTTT. This chain joins TRBV18 and TRBJ1-1; 9 bases fit TRBD1. Germline-derived CDR1 and CDR2 are KGHSH and LQKENI. The CDR3 loop spans 18 amino acids. Trimming cost V 4 bases and J 3 bases; bases outside gene matches: 15.

The chain is built from TRBV5-1 and TRBJ2-3, with 10 bases lining up with TRBD2. Trimming took 0 bases from V and 0 from J; bases not matched to a gene: 7. Germline V CDR1 and CDR2: SGHRS, YFSETQ. CDR3 length equals 18 residues. The DNA of the CDR3 is TGCGCCAGCAGCTTGGGTAGCGGGGGGCCCCTGAGCACAGATACGCAGTATTTT. Translation gives CASSLGSGGPLSTDTQYF.

The chain couples TRBV6-5 to TRBJ1-2; 10 bases line up with TRBD1. The ends lost 0 bases at V and 5 bases at J; junction bases unmatched: 3. Germline CDR1 reads MNHEY; CDR2 reads SVGAGI. This CDR3 has 15 residues. CDR3 sequence (DNA): TGTGCCAGCAGTTACTCGGGGACAGGGGAGTATGGCTACACCTTC. Translating gives CASSYSGTGEYGYTF.

V is TRBV15 and J is TRBJ1-3; D uncertain. In germline, CDR1 is LNHNV, CDR2 YYDKDF (reference sequence). Trimming took off 5 bases at V and 2 bases at J, with 13 bases between the two ends. The CDR3 covers 15 residues. The CDR3 nucleotides are TGTGCCACCAGCTATGACCGGGGTCCTGGAAACACCATATATTTT. It codes for CATSYDRGPGNTIYF.